This record looks at one T cell receptor beta chain sequence and its context. CDR3 length: 13 amino acids. The V gene's germline CDR1 is ENHRY and CDR2 SYGVKD. V was cut by 4 bases and J by 4 bases, with 10 bases left in between. Data came from immunoSEQ multiplex PCR; TCRdb stores just in-frame clones and leaves some out. The sample contains just over 60,000 clones, 70% to 85% of which appear only once. This specimen belongs to a study of siplizumab effects on memory and regulatory T cells. V usage is TRBV10-3 and J usage is TRBJ1-2; possible D gene TRBD1, 5 bases. The specimen was memory CD4+ T cells sorted from blood. The sequence was obtained from a human donor in good health. In DNA form, the CDR3 reads TGTGCCATCAGTGTAAGGGGCGCCTATGGCTACACCTTC. It specifies CAISVRGAYGYTF.